The source of this T cell receptor beta chain is a study of cytomegalovirus exposure and HLA in healthy donors. V was clipped by 2 bases and J by 6 bases; unmatched bases: 6. CDR3 size: 15 residues. Looked up from germline, CDR1 is KGHSY and CDR2 is FQNENV. This clone was counted only a few times. A multiplex PCR was run with 60 Vbeta primers and 13 Jbeta primers. Only in-frame clones appear in the TCRdb table, and some are missing; sequencing was by immunoSEQ multiplex PCR. The data hold some 120,000 clones, with less than 70% observed a single time. The V gene is TRBV16, the J gene TRBJ2-1, with TRBD2 matching over 8 bases. The sequenced sample was PBMCs. This TCR came from a woman in her twenties or thirties in good health and CMV-seronegative. The CDR3 nucleotides read TGTGCCAGCAGCCAACTAGCGGGTATCCCCAATGAGCAGTTCTTC. Translated, it gives CASSQLAGIPNEQFF. Based on the CDR3 plus reference TRBV16 and TRBJ2-1, the full variable domain is GEEVAQTPKHLVRGEGQKAKLYCAPIKGHSYVFWYQQVLKNEFKFLISFQNENVFDETGMPKERFSAKCLPNSPCSLEIQATKLEDSAVYFCASSQLAGIPNEQFFGPGTRLTVL.